The sequence of this T cell receptor beta chain was determined in a study of shared clonotypes between healthy human individuals (TCRdb year 2020). General notes on the study: A couple of women and a few men aged 18 to 49 years were included in the cohort. For each donor, CD4 naive and CD4 memory were each given three plates, CD8 naive was given two plates, and CD8 memory was given one plate. The study deeply sequenced blood TCR repertoires of about 5 healthy adults to estimate repertoire size and the extent of clonotype sharing between individuals. Different laboratories and diverse techniques were used to prepare libraries and sequence TCR repertoires, to increase sequencing depth and limit assay-specific biases. Each donor's leukapheresis produced roughly between roughly 0.85 and 9 billion PBMCs.

Points the paper makes about the study in general: Even with the large sequencing depth, rarefaction of the sorted-subset datasets indicated that sequencing was incomplete. Larger estimated clonotype richness was generally found for naive subsets than for memory subsets. Across a handful of donors, roughly 5.1% of naive CD4, around 3.5% of naive CD8, around 2.5% of memory CD4, and about 0.4% of memory CD8 clonotypes were shared. Higher generation probabilities were observed for clonotypes shared by all four sorted-subset donors than for non-shared clonotypes. The small number of donors limited the genetic and exposure-history diversity represented. Sampling was limited to blood, and TCR repertoires in tissue likely differ from TCR repertoires in blood. Based on pairwise subsampling, the degree of clonotype sharing among donors was expected to be affected by sequencing depth.

Using the deep immunoSEQ assay, multiplex PCR amplified TCR CDR3 regions from genomic DNA. Extracted genomic DNA from each cell subset was spread evenly across all wells of several immunoSEQ 96-well plates, with each plate serving as a replicate. For sorted subsets, roughly 200 ng of genomic DNA, equivalent to some 33,000 T cell genomes, went into each replicate PCR. The purified libraries were quantified using a Qubit 3.0 fluorometer, sized with a Bioanalyzer 2100, and then quantified again using the KAPA Library Quantification kit. Every immunoSEQ 96-well plate was sequenced on a dedicated single-read 150-cycle Illumina NextSeq 550 flow cell. The paper's processing steps were these. Because the immunoSEQ output held only junctional sequences and lacked quality scores, the filtering could not match the filtering applied to full-length reads. To assign V/J genes and CDR3, sequences were annotated using PyIR, a Python wrapper for IgBLAST v1.9, with IMGT germline references. Any read was removed if the V/J assignment was weak (E-value above 1e-6), the CDR3 was missing, or the read contained stop codons, out-of-frame junctions, or ambiguous translated residues. V3J clonotypes were defined as sequences sharing the same inferred V gene, J gene, and CDR3 amino acid sequence. The percentage overlap between two repertoires was calculated by dividing the number of shared unique clonotypes by the size of the smaller repertoire. Three approaches were used to assess repertoire richness: RTK rarefaction, the Chao1 estimator, and Recon v2.1 estimates of unobserved clonotypes. For all TCRbeta clonotypes obtained by the gDNA method from a handful of donors, generation probabilities were computed with OLGA. As stored in TCRdb, this immuneACCESS dataset retains in-frame rearrangements with V and J assigned. A fraction of the clones does not appear; measured against another copy, unresolved V genes explain less than half of the discrepancy, and the remainder lacks a known reason. The V and J calls and clone size were taken over from that table, and D and trimming were inferred from the DNA. This sample gives about 2 million clones in total; about 95% of them show up just once. The ten largest make up 0.85% to 1.2% of the sample.

CD8 naive samples were CD45RO-negative cells positively selected for CCR7, giving a CD45RA+CCR7+ population that excluded TemRA cells. The donors were healthy, HIV-negative adults with no recently reported acute infections or vaccinations. Every donor was a Caucasian adult living in Nashville, Tennessee, USA. Blood was collected by leukapheresis, and PBMCs were isolated by Ficoll-Histopaque density gradient centrifugation and then cryopreserved in liquid nitrogen vapor phase. Analytical flow cytometry was used to check the purity and quantity of every magnetically sorted T cell population. From each sorted fraction, genomic DNA was isolated and quantified by UV absorbance on a Nanodrop 2000c. V loses 1 base, J loses 4 bases, and the germline ends lie 11 bases apart. CDR1 and CDR2 were assigned from the germline V gene as MGHRA and YSYEKL. There are 14 amino acids in the CDR3, from cysteine to phenylalanine inclusive. Kept here is only the CDR3 DNA, which spans 42 bases and is read in frame from base 1.

As regards this clone: Its binding antigen is unknown. Base qualities are not provided; no much larger clone lies one nucleotide away.

Sequencing input: naive CD8+ T cells sorted from blood. Per the publication, the cell subset or site label means: CD45RA+CCR7+. The chain was built from TRBV4-1 and TRBJ2-7, with the D gene too uncertain to name. The source of this sequence is a man between 18 and 29 years old in good health. The CDR3 protein is CASSQAGSQYEQYF. DNA sequence: TGCGCCAGCAGCCAAGCCGGCAGTCAATACGAGCAGTACTTC.